Sequencing of this T cell receptor (beta chain) was carried out in a study of CD8 T cells in Susac syndrome (dated by TCRdb to between 2018 and 2021). With respect to the entire study: The study used repertoire sequencing to test whether antigen drove CD8+ T cell activation and differentiation in Susac syndrome. Clonality of the CD8+ T cell repertoire was compared between around eleven healthy donors, approximately 14 Susac syndrome patients and approximately 16 multiple sclerosis patients. Summary of the overall study and its limitations: The TCR sequencing and HLA analysis was acknowledged to have included a relatively small number of individuals.

As for this clonotype: Its antigen remains undetermined. It has no much larger one-base neighbor in the sample; base qualities were not kept.

Peripheral blood CD8+ and CD4+ T cells from healthy donors, Susac syndrome patients and multiple sclerosis patients were profiled by high-throughput TCR beta sequencing. Multiple sclerosis controls were treatment-naive patients with stable or active relapsing-remitting disease fulfilling revised McDonald criteria. Bulk CD8+ and CD4+ T cells were purified by magnetic negative isolation, while CD8+ TEMRA cells were enriched using FACS. Blood was drawn into EDTA tubes, processed within 24 hours, and PBMCs were isolated by density gradient centrifugation. PBMCs intended for TCR sequencing were frozen in liquid nitrogen and were later thawed in a 37 degrees C water bath. Purity of sorted or isolated CD4+, CD8+ and CD8+ TEMRA cells was at least 90%. The CDR3 spans 12 residues, from the cysteine through the phenylalanine. Of the read, only the CDR3 DNA is kept; its 36 bases are in frame from base 1. The junction carries 9 bases between V and J, which are trimmed by 4 bases and 3 bases respectively. According to the germline V gene (reference sequence), CDR1 reads GTSNPN and CDR2 reads SVGIG.

RNA was extracted using the RNeasy kit, and about 0.5 to 1 microgram was reverse transcribed with random hexamers. The immunoSEQ multiplex PCR assay, covering 54 Vbeta and 13 Jbeta segments, was used to amplify TCR beta CDR3 regions. Bias from PCR amplification was corrected by using a synthetic template baseline for primer optimization and for computational correction. The authors' analysis ran thus. Only productive sequences were kept, with reads annotated to V, D and J genes according to IMGT and analyzed in immunoSEQ Analyzer. Clonality was calculated as one minus the Shannon entropy normalized by log2 of the number of productive unique sequences. Public and private clones were assessed among the 100 most prevalent clones of each patient and control. Susac-specific clones were defined as absent from healthy and MS cohorts, over a thousand published viral clones and other ImmuneACCESS disease sequences. TCRdb reworked the public reads: Q25 trimming with fastp, MiXCR clone assembly, productive beta chains retained. Under each unique CDR3 protein, matching rows form one entry showing the most common genes and DNA. The V and J calls were determined by TCRdb, not by the authors. The sample has about 300,000 distinct CDR3 sequences on record, roughly 85% of them singletons. Together, the top ten hold approximately 0.2% of the sample.

The sequenced material came from CD8+ T cells from PBMCs. The chain couples TRBV30 to TRBJ2-5, with the D segment identity uncertain. This TCR was recovered from a human donor with multiple sclerosis. The sequenced DNA is TGTGCCTGGACCGGTTGGGAAGAGACCCAGTACTTC. The translation is CAWTGWEETQYF. With the portions outside the CDR3 filled from the reference TRBV30 and TRBJ2-5 genes, the complete variable region becomes SQTIHQWPATLVQPVGSPLSLECTVEGTSNPNLYWYRQAAGRGLQLLFYSVGIGQISSEVPQNLSASRPQDRQFILSSKKLLLSDSGFYLCAWTGWEETQYFGPGTRLLVL.